The T cell receptor beta chain under discussion was sequenced for a study of cytomegalovirus exposure and HLA in healthy donors. This clone was seen a single time. In the PCR, 60 Vbeta and 13 Jbeta primers were used. Some clones are missing from TCRdb's copy, which holds only in-frame ones; the method was immunoSEQ multiplex PCR. Counted here are roughly 180,000 clones, approximately 81% occurring once; the ten biggest clones make up around 2.5%. CDR1 and CDR2 from the germline V gene are SGHDN and FVKESK. The germline V and J ends were trimmed by 5 bases and 3 bases, with 13 bases remaining between them. The CDR3 has 14 amino acids.

The genes are TRBV14 and TRBJ1-2; no clear D. The TCR originated in a female donor in good health and CMV-seronegative. Sequencing was performed on PBMCs. In nucleotides, the CDR3 is TGTGCCAGCAGCGAAGGTTGGAGGTACTATGGCTACACCTTC. Protein sequence: CASSEGWRYYGYTF.